Presented here are 12 T cell receptor beta chains from one specimen sequenced in a study of blood T cell repertoires in COVID-19. The repertoire was sequenced with immunoSEQ multiplex PCR; TCRdb's copy has only in-frame clones and lacks some. The table includes fewer than 400,000 clones, over 80% detected once. Sequencing was carried out using PBMCs or T cells enriched from blood (not recorded which). The receptor set was obtained from a woman aged 18-29 years who had recovered from COVID-19.

The gene calls are TRBV7-2 and TRBJ1-2; TRBD1 agrees at 8 bases. Trimming at V came to 5 bases and at J to 3 bases, leaving 2 bases not matched to a gene. Germline assignment: CDR1 SGHTA and CDR2 FQGNSA. The CDR3 runs 13 residues. As DNA, the CDR3 is TGTGCCAGCAGCCCGACAGGGGACTATGGCTACACCTTC. Translated: CASSPTGDYGYTF.

The chain joins TRBV6-5 to TRBJ2-5, with D hard to call. Germline assignment: CDR1 MNHEY and CDR2 SVGAGI. V was shortened by 4 bases and J by 5 bases, with 14 bases between the two germline ends. The CDR3 covers 14 residues. The CDR3 sequence is CASSSMISRETQYF. In DNA, the CDR3 is TGTGCCAGCAGTTCCATGATTTCCAGGGAGACCCAGTACTTC.

This chain uses TRBV18 with TRBJ2-7; D gene unclear. V was cut by 4 bases and J by 7 bases, with 8 bases left in between. The germline V gene has CDR1 KGHSH and CDR2 LQKENI. This CDR3 comprises 11 residues. Here the CDR3 reads CASSLVQEQYF. Here the CDR3 DNA reads TGTGCCAGCTCACTGGTCCAGGAGCAGTACTTC.

V and J are TRBV9 and TRBJ2-7; 10 positions agree with TRBD2. The CDR3 has 16 residues. J lost 2 bases, V lost 5 bases, and 10 bases had no gene match. Germline lookup yields CDR1 SGDLS and CDR2 YYNGEE. DNA for the CDR3: TGTGCCAGCAGTCCTCCGGGACTAGCGCCGACCTACGAGCAGTACTTC. Amino acids: CASSPPGLAPTYEQYF.

V gene TRBV28 combines with J gene TRBJ1-1; D is unclear. The V end lost 4 bases, the J end lost 8 bases, and 8 bases lay between the germline ends. The germline V gene has CDR1 MDHEN and CDR2 SYDVKM. This CDR3 has 11 amino acids. This CDR3 reads CASSYGSEAFF. CDR3 bases: TGTGCCAGCAGTTACGGGAGCGAAGCTTTCTTT.

The chain couples TRBV7-3 to TRBJ2-6, with 9 bases identical to TRBD1. The CDR3 sequence is 16 residues long. V dropped 4 bases and J dropped 3; count of bases not matched to a gene: 4. Per germline, CDR1 SGHTA and CDR2 FQGTGA. In DNA form, the CDR3 reads TGTGCCAGCAGCTCTAACAGGGGGCGTGGGGCCAACGTCCTGACTTTC. Translation: CASSSNRGRGANVLTF. Complete variable domain (other parts from reference TRBV7-3 and TRBJ2-6): GAGVSQTPSNKVTEKGKYVELRCDPISGHTALYWYRQSLGQGPEFLIYFQGTGAADDSGLPNDRFFAVRPEGSVSTLKIQRTERGDSAVYLCASSSNRGRGANVLTFGAGSRLTVL.

This rearrangement joins TRBV19 to TRBJ1-1, with no clear D. The germline V gene has CDR1 LNHDA and CDR2 SQIVND (reference sequence). V lost 3 bases, J lost 1 base, and 9 bases lay in between. The CDR3 extends over 14 amino acids. The CDR3 protein is CASSIQRGNTEAFF. The CDR3 DNA reads as TGTGCCAGTAGTATTCAGCGAGGGAACACTGAAGCTTTCTTT.

CDR3 sequence: CASSLKEGYTF. CDR3 in DNA: TGTGCCAGCAGCCTTAAGGAGGGCTACACCTTC. The chain has TRBV28 and TRBJ1-2; unclear D gene. The CDR3 runs to 11 residues. Germline values: CDR1 MDHEN, CDR2 SYDVKM. Trimming pared 6 bases from V and 8 bases from J, leaving 10 bases between.

This clone was observed once. The genes are TRBV7-2 and TRBJ2-2; 9 bases map to TRBD1. V shed 5 bases, J shed 0 bases, and the junction held 4 bases outside the gene matches. This CDR3 has 16 residues. CDR1 is SGHTA and CDR2 is FQGNSA in the germline V gene. The CDR3 coding sequence is TGTGCCAGCAGCGAACAGGGGGCGGCGAACACCGGGGAGCTGTTTTTT. Its protein is CASSEQGAANTGELFF.

This clone was found a few times. The genes are TRBV7-9 and TRBJ1-6, with a possible D match to TRBD1 (5 bases). Germline values: CDR1 SEHNR, CDR2 FQNEAQ (reference sequence). The CDR3 is made up of 15 amino acids. V was trimmed by 0 bases and J by 11 bases, leaving 14 bases between them. The CDR3 is CASSLAVGGTTPLHF. For the CDR3, the DNA is TGTGCCAGCAGCTTAGCGGTCGGGGGAACGACACCCCTCCACTTT.

This clone was recorded only once. This rearrangement joins TRBV28 to TRBJ1-2, with TRBD1 matching 8 bases. J gave up 8 bases and V 2 bases, and 13 bases lay outside the gene matches. The length of the CDR3 is 16 residues. Germline V lookup: CDR1 MDHEN, CDR2 SYDVKM. The CDR3 DNA follows: TGTGCCAGCAGTTTACGCGGGCAGGGGGCACGTCTGGGCTACACCTTC. This sequence encodes CASSLRGQGARLGYTF.

This clone is a singleton in its sample. The chain carries TRBV6-4 and TRBJ2-1; D is perhaps TRBD2 (6 bases). Trimming cost V 0 bases and J 5 bases, with 20 bases left between them. Germline CDR1 reads MRHNA; CDR2 reads SNTAGT. There are 18 residues in the CDR3. CDR3 amino acids: CASSDSRPRDRPDNEQFF. CDR3 sequence (DNA): TGTGCCAGCAGTGACTCGAGGCCGCGGGATAGGCCGGACAATGAGCAGTTCTTC.